The 13 T cell receptor beta chains below come from one sample, sequenced in a study of blood T cell repertoires in COVID-19 (dated by TCRdb to 2018 to 2021). The library was generated by the immunoSEQ multiplex PCR assay. TCRdb obtained this table from immuneACCESS and retained in-frame rearrangements with V and J assigned. These tables miss some clones; where compared with another copy, unresolved V genes account for less than half of the shortfall, and the remainder is unexplained. In all, the sample holds 130,000 to 150,000 clones, and under 80% of those were seen once. The ten largest clones add up to around 13% of the sample. The sample consisted of peripheral blood. These receptor sequences come from a man older than 75 with acute or convalescent COVID-19.

This clone showed up just a few times. The rearrangement joins TRBV3-1 (or the pseudogene TRBV3-2) to TRBJ1-5; a possible D gene is TRBD1 (5 bases). The CDR3 loop spans 13 amino acids. Deletions cut 1 base from V and 11 bases from J, with 12 bases between. Looked up from germline, CDR1 is LGHDT and CDR2 is YNNKEL (reference sequence). CDR3 in amino acids: CASSQGAPGAQHF. The CDR3 DNA reads as TGTGCCAGCAGCCAAGGGGCCCCGGGGGCCCAGCATTTT.

The chain employs TRBV29-1 and TRBJ2-1; maybe TRBD1 (5 bases). Germline values: CDR1 SQVTM, CDR2 ANQGSEA. V lost 0 bases and J 3 bases, leaving 18 bases between the germline ends. The CDR3 consists of 17 residues. CDR3 sequence reads: CSVEDPLREALYNEQFF. The CDR3 DNA reads as TGCAGCGTTGAAGATCCGCTCAGGGAAGCCCTCTACAATGAGCAGTTCTTC.

V is TRBV10-3 and J is TRBJ2-1; 8 bases line up with TRBD1. The V and J ends lost 3 bases and 2 bases, in that order; junction bases with no gene match: 0. The CDR3 is made up of 14 amino acids. Germline CDR1 and CDR2: ENHRY and SYGVKD. CDR3 bases: TGTGCCATCAGTGAACAGGGGGCCTACAATGAGCAGTTCTTC. It encodes CAISEQGAYNEQFF.

This sequence joins TRBV7-2 and TRBJ2-2; 8 nucleotides agree with TRBD1. This CDR3 is 15 amino acids long. The ends lost 5 bases at V and 6 bases at J; junction bases unmatched: 8. Germline loops: CDR1 SGHTA, CDR2 FQGNSA. The CDR3 loop is CASSPGDRPAGELFF. CDR3 sequence (DNA): TGTGCCAGCAGCCCTGGGGACAGGCCGGCCGGGGAGCTGTTTTTT.

This clone has only a few counts. The rearrangement uses TRBV6-5 and TRBJ1-1; 7 bases align to TRBD1. With V trimmed by 6 bases and J by 0 bases, 7 bases remained unmatched. Germline V gene lookup returns CDR1 MNHEY and CDR2 SVGAGI. There are 15 residues in the CDR3. This chain's CDR3 is CASRDLTGLNTEAFF. The CDR3 coding sequence is TGTGCCAGCAGGGACCTGACAGGGCTGAACACTGAAGCTTTCTTT.

The chain has TRBV10-3 and TRBJ1-6; D gene uncertain. The germline V and J ends were trimmed by 6 bases and 7 bases, with 13 bases remaining between them. This CDR3 is 14 amino acids long. Per the germline V gene, CDR1 is ENHRY and CDR2 is SYGVKD. The DNA for the CDR3 is TGTGCCATCAGGGCAGGATCCCCGAATTCACCCCTCCACTTT. Amino acid sequence: CAIRAGSPNSPLHF.

The rearrangement joins TRBV5-1 to TRBJ2-3; 9 bases align to TRBD2. After removal of 0 bases from V and 2 bases from J, the junction contained 4 bases not matched to a gene. The length of the CDR3 is 16 residues. The V gene's germline CDR1 is SGHRS and CDR2 YFSETQ. The CDR3 DNA reads TGCGCCAGCAGCTTGGGCCCTAGCGGGGTCACAGATACGCAGTATTTT. The encoded protein is CASSLGPSGVTDTQYF.

The rearrangement links TRBV28 to TRBJ1-4; D remains unclear. The CDR3 is 16 amino acids. Trimming took 4 bases from V and 0 from J, leaving 12 bases between them. Germline V CDR1 and CDR2: MDHEN, SYDVKM. CDR3 loop: CASSSPSATTNEKLFF. The CDR3 nucleotides read TGTGCCAGCAGTTCCCCCTCTGCTACAACTAATGAAAAACTGTTTTTT.

This sequence joins TRBV12-3 or TRBV12-4 and TRBJ1-5, with D perhaps TRBD1 (6 bases). Trimming took off 5 bases at V and 7 bases at J, with 12 bases between the two ends. This CDR3 contains 13 residues. CDR3 sequence: CASSEQGGQPQHF. The CDR3, as DNA: TGTGCCAGCAGTGAACAGGGTGGACAGCCCCAGCATTTT.

V usage is TRBV28 and J usage is TRBJ1-3; no clear D gene. The germline CDR1 and CDR2 sequences are MDHEN and SYDVKM. The CDR3 is 14 residues long. V was cut by 6 bases and J by 0 bases, with 9 bases left in between. The CDR3 DNA follows: TGTGCCAGCAGACAGACCTTCTCTGGAAACACCATATATTTT. Translation: CASRQTFSGNTIYF. Full variable domain (remainder filled in from reference TRBV28 and TRBJ1-3): DVKVTQSSRYLVKRTGEKVFLECVQDMDHENMFWYRQDPGLGLRLIYFSYDVKMKEKGDIPEGYSVSREKKERFSLILESASTNQTSMYLCASRQTFSGNTIYFGEGSWLTVV.

This chain joins TRBV4-3 and TRBJ1-2; a possible D gene is TRBD1 (6 bases). CDR1 is LGHNA, CDR2 YSLEER, per germline. The ends were cut back, 1 base at V and 2 bases at J, with 14 bases in the middle. This CDR3 region has 16 residues. CDR3 in DNA: TGCGCCAGCAGCCAAGCTCCTACAGGGAGCAACTATGGCTACACCTTC. It is translated as CASSQAPTGSNYGYTF.

The gene calls are TRBV6-5 and TRBJ1-3; D remains unclear. The CDR3 loop spans 15 amino acids. Germline values: CDR1 MNHEY, CDR2 SVGAGI. The ends were cut back, 7 bases at V and 4 bases at J, with 17 bases in the middle. The CDR3 protein is CASIRSLAGGNTIYF. The CDR3 DNA sequence: TGTGCCAGCATTCGAAGTCTGGCTGGCGGAAACACCATATATTTT.

V and J are TRBV18 and TRBJ2-2; 7 bases agree with TRBD1. The J segment lost 0 bases and the V segment lost 3 bases, leaving 4 bases of the junction unmatched. Germline-derived CDR1 and CDR2 are KGHSH and LQKENI. The CDR3 runs to 16 residues. The DNA for the CDR3 is TGTGCCAGCTCACCCCGGGACAGCGCGAACACCGGGGAGCTGTTTTTT. Translation gives CASSPRDSANTGELFF.